Here is one T cell receptor (beta chain) with its context. This clone appeared a single time. The specificity of this receptor is unknown. No clone much larger than this one lies a single base away; base qualities are absent. The data are from a study of technical replicates of blood from a few donors (dated by TCRdb to 2016 to 2017). The library was made by the immunoSEQ multiplex PCR assay. Not all clones reach the TCRdb copy of this immuneACCESS table, which keeps in-frame sequences only. Checked studies attribute under half of the gap to unresolved V genes and leave the rest unexplained. The table for this sample lists around 79,000 clones; approximately 91% of them were counted only once. Approximately 0.4% of the sample is held by the ten biggest clonotypes. Its CDR3 holds 12 amino acids, cysteine through phenylalanine. Only the CDR3 portion is preserved as DNA: 36 bases, with reading frame beginning at the first base. CDR1 and CDR2, looked up from the germline V gene, are SNHLY and FYNNEI. The trim is 7 bases for V and 4 bases for J, with a gap of 11 bases between the germline ends.

Recombination linked TRBV2 to TRBJ2-7, with the D gene not clear enough to name. This clonotype originated in a human donor in good health. Some clones in this sample may be carry-over from other donors' samples. Sequencing was carried out using T cells isolated from PBMCs. The CDR3 region reads CASNRVSYEQYF. The sequence in DNA is TGTGCCAGCAATAGAGTGTCTTACGAGCAGTACTTC.